The count of the clone carrying this T cell receptor (beta chain) is one. Transcripts of RNA were the source for amplifying TCR beta CDR3 regions. First-round RT-PCR with HTBI primers preceded a second-round multiplex PCR. TCRdb re-called the multiplex PCR reads through MiXCR, storing one row per CDR3 protein. The sample includes a few hundred thousand distinct CDR3 sequences, under 45% of them seen just once. This record comes from a study of Graves' ophthalmopathy and Graves' hyperthyroidism. Germline V gene data show CDR1 as SGHVS and CDR2 as FNYEAQ. After removal of 5 bases from V and 0 bases from J, the junction contained 7 bases not matched to a gene. CDR3 size: 17 residues.

The receptor comes from an adult man with Graves' hyperthyroidism. The chain carries TRBV7-6 and TRBJ1-6; TRBD1 matches at 7 bases. Material: peripheral blood or thyroid tissue (not recorded which). The CDR3 spells CASSPTTGSSYNSPLHF. DNA of the CDR3: TGTGCCAGCAGCCCAACGACAGGGAGCTCCTATAATTCACCCCTCCACTTT.